The entry below gives a single TCR beta chain sequence along with its context. Its antigen is unidentified. In germline, CDR1 is SGHRS, CDR2 YFSETQ. There are 14 residues in the CDR3. V was pared by 3 bases and J by 9 bases, with 16 bases between. The data stem from a study of immune evolution from preneoplasia to lung adenocarcinoma. Study-level results: Top clone share appeared to fall from AAH through AIS, MIA, adenocarcinoma.

Profiling relied on immunoSEQ multiplex PCR, and the TCRdb table lists in-frame clones only, not all of them. The sample has over 30,000 clones; roughly 74% are singletons. Macro-dissection enriched premalignant or tumor cells before nucleic acid extraction. This TCR was recovered from a person between 60 and 69 years old with lung adenocarcinoma. The rearrangement joins TRBV5-1 to TRBJ2-1; D is perhaps TRBD1 or TRBD2 (6 bases each). Sequencing was done on a sample of FFPE invasive lung adenocarcinoma tissue. The CDR3, as DNA: TGCGCCAGCAGCTCCTACAGGGTGGAGGGTGAGCAGTTCTTC. Translating it yields CASSSYRVEGEQFF.